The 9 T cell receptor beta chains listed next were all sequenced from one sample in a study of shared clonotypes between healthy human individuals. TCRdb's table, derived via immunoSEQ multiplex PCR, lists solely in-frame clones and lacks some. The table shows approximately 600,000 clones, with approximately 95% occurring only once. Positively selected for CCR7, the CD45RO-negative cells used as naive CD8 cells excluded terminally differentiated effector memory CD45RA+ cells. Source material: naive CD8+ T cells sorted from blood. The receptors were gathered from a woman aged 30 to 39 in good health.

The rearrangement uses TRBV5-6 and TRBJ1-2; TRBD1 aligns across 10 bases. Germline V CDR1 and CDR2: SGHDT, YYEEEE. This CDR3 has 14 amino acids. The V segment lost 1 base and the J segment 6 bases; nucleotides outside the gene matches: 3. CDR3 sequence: CASSLTGTGDGYTF. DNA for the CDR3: TGTGCCAGCAGCTTGACGGGGACAGGGGATGGCTACACCTTC.

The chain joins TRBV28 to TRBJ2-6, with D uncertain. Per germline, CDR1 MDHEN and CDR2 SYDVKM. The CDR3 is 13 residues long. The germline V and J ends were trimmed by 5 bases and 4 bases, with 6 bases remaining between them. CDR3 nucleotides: TGTGCCAGCAGTCCGCCGGGGGCCAACGTCCTGACTTTC. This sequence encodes CASSPPGANVLTF.

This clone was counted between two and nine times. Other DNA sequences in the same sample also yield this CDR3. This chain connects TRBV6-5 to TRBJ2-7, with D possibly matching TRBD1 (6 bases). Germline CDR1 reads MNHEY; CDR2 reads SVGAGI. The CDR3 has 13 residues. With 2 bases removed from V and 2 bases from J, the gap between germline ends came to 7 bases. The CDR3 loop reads CASSYGQTYEQYF. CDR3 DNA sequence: TGTGCCAGCAGTTACGGACAGACCTACGAGCAGTACTTC.

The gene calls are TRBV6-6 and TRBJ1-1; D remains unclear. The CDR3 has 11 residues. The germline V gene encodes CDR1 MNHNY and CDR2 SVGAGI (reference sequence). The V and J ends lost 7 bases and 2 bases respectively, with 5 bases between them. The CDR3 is CASTYNTEAFF. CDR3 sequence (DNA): TGTGCCAGCACCTATAACACTGAAGCTTTCTTT.

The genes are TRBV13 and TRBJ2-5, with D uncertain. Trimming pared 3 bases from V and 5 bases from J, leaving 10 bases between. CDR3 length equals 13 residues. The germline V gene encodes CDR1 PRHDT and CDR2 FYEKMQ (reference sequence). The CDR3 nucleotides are TGTGCCAGCAGCTTCGGTCCCATCGAGACCCAGTACTTC. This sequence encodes CASSFGPIETQYF.

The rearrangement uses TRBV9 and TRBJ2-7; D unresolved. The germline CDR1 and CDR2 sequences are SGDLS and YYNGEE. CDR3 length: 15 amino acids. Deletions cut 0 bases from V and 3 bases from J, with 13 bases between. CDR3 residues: CASSVGDASLYEQYF. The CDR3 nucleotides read TGTGCCAGCAGCGTAGGTGACGCCAGCCTCTACGAGCAGTACTTC.

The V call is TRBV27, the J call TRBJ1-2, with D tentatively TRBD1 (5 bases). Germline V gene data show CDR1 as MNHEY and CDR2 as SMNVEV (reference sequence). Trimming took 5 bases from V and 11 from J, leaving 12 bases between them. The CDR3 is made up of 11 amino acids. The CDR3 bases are TGTGCCAGCAGTACAGGTGGGGAGTACACCTTC. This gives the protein CASSTGGEYTF.

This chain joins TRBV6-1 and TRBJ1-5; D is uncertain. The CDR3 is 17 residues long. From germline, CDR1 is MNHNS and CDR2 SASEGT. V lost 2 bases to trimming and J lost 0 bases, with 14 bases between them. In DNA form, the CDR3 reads TGTGCCAGCAGTGAACTCCGGACCATCGATAGCAATCAGCCCCAGCATTTT. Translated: CASSELRTIDSNQPQHF.

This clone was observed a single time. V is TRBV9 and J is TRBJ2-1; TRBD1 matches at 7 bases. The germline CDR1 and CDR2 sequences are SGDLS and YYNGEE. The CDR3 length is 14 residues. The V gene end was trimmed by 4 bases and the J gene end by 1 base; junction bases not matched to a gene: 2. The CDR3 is CASSRDSSYNEQFF. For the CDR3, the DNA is TGTGCCAGCAGCCGGGACAGTTCCTACAATGAGCAGTTCTTC.